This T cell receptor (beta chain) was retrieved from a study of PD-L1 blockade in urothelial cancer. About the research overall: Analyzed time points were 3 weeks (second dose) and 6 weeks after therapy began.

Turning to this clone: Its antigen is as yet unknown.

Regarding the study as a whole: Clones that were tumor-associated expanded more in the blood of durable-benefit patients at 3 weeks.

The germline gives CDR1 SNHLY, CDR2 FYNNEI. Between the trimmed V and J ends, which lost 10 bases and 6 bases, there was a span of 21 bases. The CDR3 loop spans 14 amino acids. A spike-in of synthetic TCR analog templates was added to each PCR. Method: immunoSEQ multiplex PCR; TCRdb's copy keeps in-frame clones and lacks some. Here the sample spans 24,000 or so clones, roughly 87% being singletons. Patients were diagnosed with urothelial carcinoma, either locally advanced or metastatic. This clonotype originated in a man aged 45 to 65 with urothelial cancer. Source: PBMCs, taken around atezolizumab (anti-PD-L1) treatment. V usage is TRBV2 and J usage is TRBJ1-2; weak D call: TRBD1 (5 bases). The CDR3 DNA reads TGTGCCATTACCGCGGGGGACGAACGACATGGCTACACCTTC. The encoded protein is CAITAGDERHGYTF.